Listed here are 8 T cell receptor beta chains from one sample, sequenced in a study of metastatic and nonmetastatic thyroid tumors. Among the patients, none had received any treatment before thyroid surgery. With MiXCR, TCRdb reprocessed the PCR reads. Seen here are around 37,000 clones, approximately 24% observed once, and the top ten hold roughly 15%. Input material: tumor tissue. The receptors come from a female donor with papillary thyroid cancer or a benign thyroid nodule (not recorded which). Some clones in this sample may be carry-over from other donors' samples.

The chain combines TRBV5-1 with TRBJ1-2, with 7 bases matching TRBD1. Germline values: CDR1 SGHRS, CDR2 YFSETQ. With V trimmed by 4 bases and J by 2 bases, 11 bases remained unmatched. This CDR3 contains 16 residues. The CDR3 nucleotides read TGCGCCAGCAGCCTTGACTCCGGGACAGCCAACTATGGCTACACCTTC. It specifies CASSLDSGTANYGYTF.

The table lists this clone with a few counts. The CDR3: CASSLSMAGSSYDHYF. In nucleotides, the CDR3 is TGTGCCAGCAGTTTATCGATGGCAGGGAGCTCCTACGATCATTACTTC. The chain joins TRBV27 to TRBJ2-7; perhaps D is TRBD1 or TRBD2 (5 bases each). The CDR3 consists of 16 residues. The germline V gene encodes CDR1 MNHEY and CDR2 SMNVEV (reference sequence). V was cut by 0 bases and J by 13 bases, with 25 bases left in between.

The chain recombines TRBV7-2 with TRBJ1-3; D not resolved. The germline V gene has CDR1 SGHTA and CDR2 FQGNSA. The ends were cut back, 5 bases at V and 0 bases at J, with 8 bases in the middle. The CDR3 is made up of 14 amino acids. The CDR3 loop reads CASSDTNSGNTIYF. In DNA, the CDR3 is TGTGCCAGCAGCGATACAAACTCTGGAAACACCATATATTTT.

This clone was recorded many times. This chain links TRBV3-1 with TRBJ1-2; TRBD1 agrees at 8 bases. V was pared by 1 base and J by 4 bases, with 8 bases of the junction left unmatched. Germline V gene data show CDR1 as LGHDT and CDR2 as YNNKEL (reference sequence). CDR3 length: 16 residues. The CDR3 region is CASSQVSGQGSYGYTF. The CDR3 DNA reads as TGTGCCAGCAGCCAAGTCTCCGGACAGGGTAGCTATGGCTACACCTTC.

This clone has more than one count but fewer than ten. The chain recombines TRBV6-1 with TRBJ1-5; D uncertain. Trimming took 2 bases from V and 0 from J, leaving 8 bases between them. Per germline, CDR1 MNHNS and CDR2 SASEGT. The CDR3 is 15 residues long. The CDR3 loop reads CASSEITDSNQPQHF. CDR3 nucleotide sequence: TGTGCCAGCAGTGAAATAACAGATAGCAATCAGCCCCAGCATTTT.

This clone was observed many times. In DNA, the CDR3 is TGCGCCAGCAGCTTCGGTACAGGGAACTCTGGGGCCAACGTCCTGACTTTC. Protein: CASSFGTGNSGANVLTF. The rearrangement uses TRBV5-1 and TRBJ2-6; D is perhaps TRBD1 (6 bases). The germline V gene encodes CDR1 SGHRS and CDR2 YFSETQ. The CDR3 totals 17 residues. With 2 bases removed from V and 0 bases from J, the gap between germline ends came to 12 bases.

This clone was observed a handful of times. This chain connects TRBV19 to TRBJ1-2; D gene unclear. Trimming left V 3 bases short and J 4 bases short, with 15 bases between. This CDR3 region has 15 residues. Germline values: CDR1 LNHDA, CDR2 SQIVND (reference sequence). CDR3 DNA: TGTGCCAGTAGTATCCCGGATAGCCACTCCTATGGCTACACCTTC. Its translation is CASSIPDSHSYGYTF.

This clone has a count of ten or more. The chain couples TRBV4-2 to TRBJ2-2, with 11 bases matching TRBD2. Germline-derived CDR1 and CDR2 are LGHNA and YNFKEQ. This CDR3 region has 18 residues. The ends lost 4 bases at V and 1 base at J; junction bases unmatched: 8. CDR3 bases: TGTGCCAGCAGCCCCGGGACTAGCGGTCTACAGAACACCGGGGAGCTGTTTTTT. This translates into CASSPGTSGLQNTGELFF.